This entry features one T cell receptor (beta chain) sequence. Repertoires were generated with immunoSEQ multiplex PCR, while TCRdb's copy carries only in-frame clones and drops some. Among tens of thousands of clones listed, approximately 78% were seen once. The data stem from a study of blood T cell repertoires in COVID-19. The CDR3 loop spans 15 amino acids. Germline V lookup: CDR1 SEHNR, CDR2 FQNEAQ (reference sequence). With V trimmed by 4 bases and J by 4 bases, 3 bases remained unmatched. The V and J genes are TRBV7-9 and TRBJ2-2; 10 bases match TRBD1. The specimen was peripheral blood. This clonotype was obtained from a man aged 50 or older with active or convalescent COVID-19. DNA for the CDR3: TGTGCCAGCAGCTCGGACAGGGGGTCCACCGGGGAGCTGTTTTTT. It is translated as CASSSDRGSTGELFF.